This T cell receptor beta chain was recorded in a study of T-cell memory formation after mild COVID-19. Across the whole study: The TCR clusters were mostly specific to one donor.

Notes on this clonotype: No antigen is known for it.

TCR alpha and TCR beta cDNA libraries carrying sample barcodes and UMIs were produced by 5'RACE using constant-segment primers. From the 5' RACE reads, TCRdb called clonotypes with MiXCR, one entry per CDR3 protein. The top ten hold roughly 8.4% of the sample, which has approximately 440,000 distinct CDR3 sequences, roughly 20% seen once. Study outcomes and limitations: Clones shrinking between day 15 and 85 showed a balanced CD4/CD8 split, and those that grew later tilted toward CD4+. Among CD4+ contracting clones, most were CM and EM, and CD8+ ones EMRA.

This CDR3 is 13 amino acids long. Per the germline V gene, CDR1 is SGHRS and CDR2 is YFSETQ. V was clipped by 1 base and J by 10 bases, with 12 bases between them. This receptor was identified in an adult woman who had mild COVID-19 (a few samples of this study predate the infection). Cell type and time point are not known. V usage is TRBV5-1 and J usage is TRBJ2-1; weak D call: TRBD2 (6 bases). Sample: PBMCs or a T cell subset sorted from them (not recorded which). DNA of the CDR3: TGCGCCAGCAGCTTGACTGCGGGGAACGAGCAGTTCTTC. Amino acid sequence: CASSLTAGNEQFF.